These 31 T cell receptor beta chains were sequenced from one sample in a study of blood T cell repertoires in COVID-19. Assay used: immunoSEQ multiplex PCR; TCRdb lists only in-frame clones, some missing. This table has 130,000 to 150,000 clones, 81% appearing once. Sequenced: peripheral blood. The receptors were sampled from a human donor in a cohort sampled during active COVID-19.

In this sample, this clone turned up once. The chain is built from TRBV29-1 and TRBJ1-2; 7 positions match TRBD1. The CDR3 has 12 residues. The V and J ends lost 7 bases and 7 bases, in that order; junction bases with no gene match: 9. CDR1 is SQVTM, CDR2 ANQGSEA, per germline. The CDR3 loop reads CSAGQPLAGYTF. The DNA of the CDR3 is TGCAGCGCGGGACAGCCCCTGGCTGGCTACACCTTC.

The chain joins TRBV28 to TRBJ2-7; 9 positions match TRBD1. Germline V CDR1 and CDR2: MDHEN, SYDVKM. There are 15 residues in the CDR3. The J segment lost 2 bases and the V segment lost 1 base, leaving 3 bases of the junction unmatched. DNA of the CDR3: TGTGCCAGCAGTTTATTAGGGACAGGGACCTACGAGCAGTACTTC. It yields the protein CASSLLGTGTYEQYF.

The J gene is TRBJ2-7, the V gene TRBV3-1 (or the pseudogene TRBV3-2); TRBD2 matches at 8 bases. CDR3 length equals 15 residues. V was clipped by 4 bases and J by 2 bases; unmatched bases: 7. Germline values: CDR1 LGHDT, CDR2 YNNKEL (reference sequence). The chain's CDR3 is CASSLPGGAAYEQYF. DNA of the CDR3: TGTGCCAGCAGCCTCCCCGGGGGGGCAGCCTACGAGCAGTACTTC.

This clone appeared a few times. The CDR3 DNA is TGTGCCAGCAGTGAAGGGGTAGGGACAGGGCCTGAGCCCCAGCATTTT. Translated: CASSEGVGTGPEPQHF. The V call is TRBV6-1, the J call TRBJ1-5; 9 nucleotides align to TRBD1. Germline loops: CDR1 MNHNS, CDR2 SASEGT. CDR3 size: 16 residues. Germline trimming cut 1 base from V and 8 bases from J; bases unmatched to any gene: 9.

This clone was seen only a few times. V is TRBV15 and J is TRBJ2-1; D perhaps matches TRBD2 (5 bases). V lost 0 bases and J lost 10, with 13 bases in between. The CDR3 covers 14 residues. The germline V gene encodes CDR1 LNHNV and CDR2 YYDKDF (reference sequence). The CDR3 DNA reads TGTGCCACCAGCAGAGATCAAGGGAGAAGGGAGCAGTTCTTC. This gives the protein CATSRDQGRREQFF.

CDR3 nucleotides: TGTGCCAGCAGCTTGACAGGGCCAATCTATGGCTACACCTTC. Protein: CASSLTGPIYGYTF. The rearrangement uses TRBV7-2 and TRBJ1-2, with 7 bases lining up with TRBD1. The J segment lost 4 bases and the V segment lost 3 bases, leaving 5 bases of the junction unmatched. The germline CDR1 and CDR2 sequences are SGHTA and FQGNSA. The CDR3 totals 14 residues.

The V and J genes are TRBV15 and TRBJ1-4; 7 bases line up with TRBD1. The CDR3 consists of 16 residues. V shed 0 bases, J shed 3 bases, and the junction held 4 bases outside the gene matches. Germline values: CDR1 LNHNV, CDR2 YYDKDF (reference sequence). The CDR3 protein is CATSRDRTGANEKLFF. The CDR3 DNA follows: TGTGCCACCAGCAGAGATCGGACAGGTGCTAATGAAAAACTGTTTTTT. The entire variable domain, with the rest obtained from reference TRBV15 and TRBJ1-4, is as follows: DAMVIQNPRYQVTQFGKPVTLSCSQTLNHNVMYWYQQKSSQAPKLLFHYYDKDFNNEADTPDNFQSRRPNTSFCFLDIRSPGLGDTAMYLCATSRDRTGANEKLFFGSGTQLSVL.

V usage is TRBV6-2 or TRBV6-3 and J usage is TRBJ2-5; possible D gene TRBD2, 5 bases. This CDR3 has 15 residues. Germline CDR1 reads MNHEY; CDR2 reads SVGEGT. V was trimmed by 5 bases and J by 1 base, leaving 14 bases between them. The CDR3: CASSGSSKSQETQYF. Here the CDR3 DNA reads TGTGCCAGCAGTGGGTCTAGCAAGTCCCAAGAGACCCAGTACTTC.

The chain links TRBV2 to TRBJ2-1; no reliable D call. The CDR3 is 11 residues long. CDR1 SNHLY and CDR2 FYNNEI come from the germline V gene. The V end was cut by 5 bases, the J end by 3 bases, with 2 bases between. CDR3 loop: CASSYYNEQFF. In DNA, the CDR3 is TGTGCCAGCAGTTACTACAATGAGCAGTTCTTC.

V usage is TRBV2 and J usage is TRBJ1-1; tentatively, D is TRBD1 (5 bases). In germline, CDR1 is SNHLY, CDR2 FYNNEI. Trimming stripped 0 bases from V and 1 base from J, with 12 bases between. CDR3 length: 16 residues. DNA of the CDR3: TGTGCCAGCAGTGAAGCGAGGACAAGTCAGAACACTGAAGCTTTCTTT. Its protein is CASSEARTSQNTEAFF. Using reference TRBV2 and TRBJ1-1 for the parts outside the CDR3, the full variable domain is EPEVTQTPSHQVTQMGQEVILRCVPISNHLYFYWYRQILGQKVEFLVSFYNNEISEKSEIFDDQFSVERPDGSNFTLKIRSTKLEDSAMYFCASSEARTSQNTEAFFGQGTRLTVV.

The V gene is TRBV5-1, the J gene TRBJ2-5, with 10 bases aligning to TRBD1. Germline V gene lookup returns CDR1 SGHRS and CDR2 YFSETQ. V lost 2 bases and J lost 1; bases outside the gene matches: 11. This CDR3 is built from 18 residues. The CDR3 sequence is CASSLKPLGQGFQETQYF. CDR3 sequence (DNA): TGCGCCAGCAGCTTAAAACCCCTGGGACAGGGGTTCCAAGAGACCCAGTACTTC.

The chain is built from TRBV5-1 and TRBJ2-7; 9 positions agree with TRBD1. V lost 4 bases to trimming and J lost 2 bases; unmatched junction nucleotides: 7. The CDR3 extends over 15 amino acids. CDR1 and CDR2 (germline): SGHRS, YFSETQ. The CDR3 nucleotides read TGCGCCAGCAGCCCGATACAGGGGGCTACCTACGAGCAGTACTTC. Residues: CASSPIQGATYEQYF.

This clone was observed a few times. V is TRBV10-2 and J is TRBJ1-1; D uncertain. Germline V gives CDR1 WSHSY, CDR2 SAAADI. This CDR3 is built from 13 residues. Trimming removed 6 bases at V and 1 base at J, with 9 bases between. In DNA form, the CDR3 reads TGCGCCAGCAGAAAGGCAGGGAACACTGAAGCTTTCTTT. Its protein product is CASRKAGNTEAFF.

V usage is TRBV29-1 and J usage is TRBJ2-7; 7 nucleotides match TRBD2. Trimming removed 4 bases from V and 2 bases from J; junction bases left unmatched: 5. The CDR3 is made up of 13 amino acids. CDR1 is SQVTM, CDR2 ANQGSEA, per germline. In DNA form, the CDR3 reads TGCAGCGTTGGGCCTAGCGGCACCTACGAGCAGTACTTC. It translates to CSVGPSGTYEQYF.

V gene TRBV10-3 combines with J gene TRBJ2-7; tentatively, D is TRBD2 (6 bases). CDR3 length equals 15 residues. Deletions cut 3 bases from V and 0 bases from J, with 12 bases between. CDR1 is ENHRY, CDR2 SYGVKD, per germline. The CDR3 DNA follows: TGTGCCATCAGTGATTCGGGAGACTCCTCCTACGAGCAGTACTTC. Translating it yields CAISDSGDSSYEQYF.

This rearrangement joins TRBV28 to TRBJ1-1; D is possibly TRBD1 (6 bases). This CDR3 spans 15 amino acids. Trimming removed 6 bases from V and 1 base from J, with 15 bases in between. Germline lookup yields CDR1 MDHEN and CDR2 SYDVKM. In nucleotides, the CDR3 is TGTGCCAGCAGCCCCAGGGGCCAGCCGAACACTGAAGCTTTCTTT. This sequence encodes CASSPRGQPNTEAFF.

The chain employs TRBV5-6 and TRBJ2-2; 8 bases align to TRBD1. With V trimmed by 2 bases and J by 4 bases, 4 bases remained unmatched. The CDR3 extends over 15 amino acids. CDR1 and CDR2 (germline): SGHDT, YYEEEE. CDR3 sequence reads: CASSFRTGSTGELFF. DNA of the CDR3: TGTGCCAGCAGCTTTAGGACAGGGAGCACCGGGGAGCTGTTTTTT.

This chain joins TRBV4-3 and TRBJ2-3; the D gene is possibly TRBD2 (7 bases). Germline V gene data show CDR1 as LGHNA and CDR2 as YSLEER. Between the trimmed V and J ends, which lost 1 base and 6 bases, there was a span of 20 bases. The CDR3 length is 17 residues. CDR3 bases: TGCGCCAGCAGCCAAGCCGGGGGGTGGGCAGGGGCGGATACGCAGTATTTT. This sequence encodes CASSQAGGWAGADTQYF.

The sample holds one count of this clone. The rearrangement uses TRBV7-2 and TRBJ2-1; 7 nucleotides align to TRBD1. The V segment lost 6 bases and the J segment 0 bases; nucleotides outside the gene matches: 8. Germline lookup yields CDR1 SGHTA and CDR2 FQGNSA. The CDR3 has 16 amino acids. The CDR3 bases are TGTGCCAGCAGAGGGACAGTCGTAAGCTCCTACAATGAGCAGTTCTTC. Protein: CASRGTVVSSYNEQFF.

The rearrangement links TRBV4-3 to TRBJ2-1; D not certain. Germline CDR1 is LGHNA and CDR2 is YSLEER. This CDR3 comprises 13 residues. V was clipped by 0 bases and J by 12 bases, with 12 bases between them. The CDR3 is CASSQDGDSGQFF. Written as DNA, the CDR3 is TGCGCCAGCAGCCAAGATGGTGATTCGGGGCAGTTCTTC.

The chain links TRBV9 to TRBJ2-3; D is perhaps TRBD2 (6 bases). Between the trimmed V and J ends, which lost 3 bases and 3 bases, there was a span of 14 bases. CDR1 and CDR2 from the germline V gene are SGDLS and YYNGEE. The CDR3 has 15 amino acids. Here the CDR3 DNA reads TGTGCCAGCAGCGCCCGCCCCGGGGGTACAGATACGCAGTATTTT. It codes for CASSARPGGTDTQYF.

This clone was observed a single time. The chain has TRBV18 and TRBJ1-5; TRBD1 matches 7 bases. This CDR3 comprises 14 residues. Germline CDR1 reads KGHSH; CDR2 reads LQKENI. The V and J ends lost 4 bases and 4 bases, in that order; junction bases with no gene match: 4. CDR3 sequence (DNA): TGTGCCAGCTCACAAGGGACAGCAAATCAGCCCCAGCATTTT. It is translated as CASSQGTANQPQHF.

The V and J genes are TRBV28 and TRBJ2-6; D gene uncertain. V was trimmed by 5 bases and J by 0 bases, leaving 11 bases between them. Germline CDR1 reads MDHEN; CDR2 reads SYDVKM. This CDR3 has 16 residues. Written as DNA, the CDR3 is TGTGCCAGCAGTCCAACCAGGTACTCTGGGGCCAACGTCCTGACTTTC. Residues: CASSPTRYSGANVLTF.

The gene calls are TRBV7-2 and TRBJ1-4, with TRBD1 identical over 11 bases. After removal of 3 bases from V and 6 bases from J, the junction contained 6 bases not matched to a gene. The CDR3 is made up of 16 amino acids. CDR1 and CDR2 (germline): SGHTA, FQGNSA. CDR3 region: CASSFSPGQGDEKLFF. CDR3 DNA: TGTGCCAGCAGCTTTTCCCCGGGACAGGGGGATGAAAAACTGTTTTTT.

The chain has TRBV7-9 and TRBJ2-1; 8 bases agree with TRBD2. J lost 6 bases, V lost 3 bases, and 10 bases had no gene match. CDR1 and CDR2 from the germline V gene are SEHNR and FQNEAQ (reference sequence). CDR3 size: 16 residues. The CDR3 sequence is CASSFGGGGLINEQFF. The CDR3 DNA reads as TGTGCCAGCAGCTTTGGGGGCGGGGGGCTTATCAATGAGCAGTTCTTC.

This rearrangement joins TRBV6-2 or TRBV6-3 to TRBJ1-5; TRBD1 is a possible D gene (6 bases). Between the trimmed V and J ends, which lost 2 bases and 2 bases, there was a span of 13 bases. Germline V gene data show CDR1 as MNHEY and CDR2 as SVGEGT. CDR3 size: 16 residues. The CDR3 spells CASSYGQYGGNQPQHF. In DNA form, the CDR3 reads TGTGCCAGCAGTTACGGACAGTATGGTGGCAATCAGCCCCAGCATTTT.

CDR3 amino acids: CASSHEDRAMNTEAFF. CDR3 coding DNA: TGTGCCAGCTCACATGAGGACAGGGCAATGAACACTGAAGCTTTCTTT. The chain carries TRBV18 and TRBJ1-1; 8 positions agree with TRBD1. This CDR3 has 16 amino acids. Trimming removed 4 bases from V and 0 bases from J; junction bases left unmatched: 7. In germline, CDR1 is KGHSH, CDR2 LQKENI.

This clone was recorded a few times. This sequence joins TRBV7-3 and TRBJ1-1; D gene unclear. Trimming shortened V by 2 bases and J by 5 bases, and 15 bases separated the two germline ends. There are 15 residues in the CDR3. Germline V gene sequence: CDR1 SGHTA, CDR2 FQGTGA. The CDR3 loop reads CASSLGYGEMTEAFF. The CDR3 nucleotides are TGTGCCAGCAGCTTAGGGTACGGGGAGATGACTGAAGCTTTCTTT.

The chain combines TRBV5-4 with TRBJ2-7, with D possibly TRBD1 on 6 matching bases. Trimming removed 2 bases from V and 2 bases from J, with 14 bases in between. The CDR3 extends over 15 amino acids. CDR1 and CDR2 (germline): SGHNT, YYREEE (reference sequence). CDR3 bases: TGTGCCAGCAGCTTCGCAGGGGCGAGGGCCTACGAGCAGTACTTC. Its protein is CASSFAGARAYEQYF.

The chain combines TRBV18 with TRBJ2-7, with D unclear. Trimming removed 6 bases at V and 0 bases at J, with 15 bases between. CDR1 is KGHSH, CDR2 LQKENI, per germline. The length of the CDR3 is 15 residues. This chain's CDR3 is CASSQESASSYEQYF. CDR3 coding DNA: TGTGCCAGCTCCCAAGAGAGCGCGAGCTCCTACGAGCAGTACTTC.

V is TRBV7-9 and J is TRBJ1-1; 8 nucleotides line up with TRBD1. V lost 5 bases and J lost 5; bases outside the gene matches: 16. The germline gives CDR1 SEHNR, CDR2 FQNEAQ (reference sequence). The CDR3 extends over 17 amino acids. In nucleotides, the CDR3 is TGTGCCAGCAGCCCCTTTAGTTTACAGGGGGTGGTTACTGAAGCTTTCTTT. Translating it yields CASSPFSLQGVVTEAFF.